These 19 T cell receptor beta chains were all obtained from the same sample, sequenced in a study of T cell responses to AZD1222 COVID-19 vaccine. Here immunoSEQ multiplex PCR was the method, and the copy in TCRdb shows in-frame clones only, minus some. Here the sample spans 95,000 to 150,000 clones, 75% to 95% being singletons. The sample was peripheral blood, taken on day 0 of AZD1222 vaccination. The receptors derive from an adult in good health.

The chain recombines TRBV4-2 with TRBJ1-2; no clear D. This CDR3 is 15 amino acids long. Trimming took 1 base from V and 4 from J, leaving 13 bases between them. Germline V gene sequence: CDR1 LGHNA, CDR2 YNFKEQ. This chain's CDR3 is CASSQGPGWIYGYTF. The CDR3 nucleotides are TGTGCCAGCAGCCAAGGGCCCGGTTGGATCTATGGCTACACCTTC.

The gene calls are TRBV27 and TRBJ2-7; maybe TRBD2 (5 bases). CDR1 and CDR2 from the germline V gene are MNHEY and SMNVEV (reference sequence). The CDR3 has 12 residues. The V and J ends lost 10 bases and 6 bases respectively, with 16 bases between them. The CDR3 region is CATEGPAGEQYF. CDR3 in DNA: TGTGCCACCGAGGGCCCGGCGGGCGAGCAGTACTTC.

With regard to this clone: Other nucleotide sequences in the sample specify the same CDR3. This chain connects TRBV18 to TRBJ2-3; unclear D gene. V was cut by 2 bases and J by 5 bases, with 2 bases left in between. Germline V gene sequence: CDR1 KGHSH, CDR2 LQKENI. CDR3 length: 11 amino acids. CDR3 nucleotides: TGTGCCAGCTCACCAGGAGATACGCAGTATTTT. Its translation: CASSPGDTQYF.

This rearrangement joins TRBV12-3 or TRBV12-4 to TRBJ2-1; TRBD1 or TRBD2 may be the D gene (5 bases each). The CDR3 extends over 13 amino acids. The V and J ends lost 3 bases and 12 bases respectively, with 15 bases between them. The CDR3 sequence: CASSFHRGVGQFF. The CDR3 coding sequence is TGTGCCAGCAGTTTCCATAGAGGGGTGGGGCAGTTCTTC.

The chain links TRBV5-4 to TRBJ2-1; 12 bases fit TRBD2. Germline V gene lookup returns CDR1 SGHNT and CDR2 YYREEE (reference sequence). This CDR3 is 14 amino acids long. With V trimmed by 5 bases and J by 10 bases, 7 bases remained unmatched. CDR3 in amino acids: CASRGLAGTGEQFF. The CDR3 bases are TGTGCCAGCAGAGGACTAGCGGGAACCGGGGAGCAGTTCTTC. The entire variable domain, with the rest obtained from reference TRBV5-4 and TRBJ2-1, is as follows: ETGVTQSPTHLIKTRGQQVTLRCSSQSGHNTVSWYQQALGQGPQFIFQYYREEENGRGNFPPRFSGLQFPNYSSELNVNALELDDSALYLCASRGLAGTGEQFFGPGTRLTVL.

The chain recombines TRBV28 with TRBJ2-5, with 13 bases matching TRBD2. This CDR3 comprises 17 residues. In germline, CDR1 is MDHEN, CDR2 SYDVKM. Trimming at V came to 5 bases and at J to 5 bases, leaving 11 bases not matched to a gene. The CDR3 sequence is CASSTAPGLAGLETQYF. As DNA, the CDR3 is TGTGCCAGCAGTACCGCACCGGGACTAGCGGGATTGGAGACCCAGTACTTC.

The chain carries TRBV19 and TRBJ2-2, with D possibly TRBD1 on 5 matching bases. The CDR3 extends over 13 amino acids. V shed 3 bases and J shed 4 bases, with 6 bases lying between them. Germline CDR1 is LNHDA and CDR2 is SQIVND (reference sequence). This CDR3 reads CASSMTVTGELFF. The CDR3 nucleotides read TGTGCCAGTAGTATGACAGTCACCGGGGAGCTGTTTTTT.

This chain uses TRBV5-1 with TRBJ1-2, with D possibly being TRBD1 (5 bases). Germline V gene sequence: CDR1 SGHRS, CDR2 YFSETQ. The CDR3 is 14 residues long. V dropped 2 bases and J dropped 1 base, with 9 bases sitting between them. This chain's CDR3 is CASSLQEINYGYTF. The DNA for the CDR3 is TGCGCCAGCAGCTTACAGGAAATTAACTATGGCTACACCTTC.

This chain links TRBV19 with TRBJ1-1; the match to TRBD1 covers 7 bases. Germline V CDR1 and CDR2: LNHDA, SQIVND (reference sequence). V lost 1 base to trimming and J lost 2 bases; unmatched junction nucleotides: 4. The CDR3 contains 15 residues. The CDR3 reads CASSIVGTANTEAFF. CDR3 DNA sequence: TGTGCCAGTAGTATAGTCGGGACAGCTAACACTGAAGCTTTCTTT.

The chain combines TRBV29-1 with TRBJ2-7, with 8 bases identical to TRBD1. The CDR3 loop spans 13 amino acids. J gave up 0 bases and V 6 bases, and 4 bases lay outside the gene matches. The V gene's germline CDR1 is SQVTM and CDR2 ANQGSEA. CDR3 nucleotides: TGCAGCGTCTCGGGACAGGACTCCTACGAGCAGTACTTC. Translation: CSVSGQDSYEQYF.

V and J are TRBV28 and TRBJ2-1; D not certain. Between the trimmed V and J ends, which lost 3 bases and 8 bases, there was a span of 5 bases. This CDR3 spans 11 amino acids. Germline assignment: CDR1 MDHEN and CDR2 SYDVKM. The CDR3 here is CASSLWDEQFF. The DNA for the CDR3 is TGTGCCAGCAGTTTGTGGGATGAGCAGTTCTTC.

The rearrangement links TRBV4-3 to TRBJ2-4; 14 positions agree with TRBD2. The junction had 9 bases not matched to a gene; V was cut back by 4 bases and J by 7 bases. Germline-derived CDR1 and CDR2 are LGHNA and YSLEER. The CDR3 totals 17 residues. Here the CDR3 reads CASSRATSGRDLNIQYF. The CDR3 bases are TGCGCCAGCAGCCGCGCGACTAGCGGGAGGGATTTGAACATTCAGTACTTC.

V is TRBV28 and J is TRBJ1-1; D ambiguous. The V end lost 1 base, the J end lost 5 bases, and 5 bases lay between the germline ends. This CDR3 spans 12 amino acids. Germline CDR1 reads MDHEN; CDR2 reads SYDVKM. This CDR3 is CASSLYGTEAFF. Here the CDR3 DNA reads TGTGCCAGCAGTTTATACGGAACTGAAGCTTTCTTT.

This clone was seen just once. CDR3 in amino acids: CASRLAGDPYNEQFF. For the CDR3, the DNA is TGTGCCAGTAGACTAGCGGGCGATCCCTACAATGAGCAGTTCTTC. The V call is TRBV5-5, the J call TRBJ2-1, with 10 bases aligning to TRBD2. V shed 8 bases and J 2 bases; nucleotides not matched to a gene: 7. The germline CDR1 and CDR2 sequences are SGHKS and YYEKEE (reference sequence). This CDR3 contains 15 residues.

This clone appeared once. An end of the junction differs from the germline gene, which may be a read error. CDR3 protein: CASSVWGEQYF. In nucleotides, the CDR3 is TGTGCCAGCAGTGTATGGGGCGAGCAGTACTTC. The chain has TRBV28 and TRBJ2-7; D call uncertain. Germline V gene sequence: CDR1 MDHEN, CDR2 SYDVKM. This CDR3 contains 11 residues.

The J gene is TRBJ2-7, the V gene TRBV6-5; no firm D call. Trimming left V 5 bases short and J 0 bases short, with 11 bases between. The germline gives CDR1 MNHEY, CDR2 SVGAGI. The CDR3 loop spans 14 amino acids. The CDR3 reads CASSRFASSYEQYF. In DNA, the CDR3 is TGTGCCAGCAGTCGTTTCGCTAGCTCCTACGAGCAGTACTTC.

J is TRBJ2-1 and V is TRBV6-5; D is possibly TRBD1 or TRBD2 (5 bases each). CDR1 is MNHEY and CDR2 is SVGAGI in the germline V gene. Trimming left V 2 bases short and J 6 bases short, with 14 bases between. This CDR3 spans 15 amino acids. CDR3 region: CASSYEGRNSNEQFF. The CDR3 DNA reads TGTGCCAGCAGTTACGAGGGGCGGAATTCCAATGAGCAGTTCTTC.

The J gene is TRBJ2-7, the V gene TRBV3-1 (or the pseudogene TRBV3-2), with 11 bases fitting TRBD2. There are 16 residues in the CDR3. V trimming: 1 base; J trimming: 6 bases; junction bases outside the gene matches: 8. CDR1 and CDR2 from the germline V gene are LGHDT and YNNKEL (reference sequence). In DNA, the CDR3 is TGTGCCAGCAGCCAAGCCCACCTAGCGGGAGGAAGCGAGCAGTACTTC. Amino acids: CASSQAHLAGGSEQYF.

This chain joins TRBV27 and TRBJ2-1; D remains unclear. CDR1 is MNHEY and CDR2 is SMNVEV in the germline V gene (reference sequence). Trimming took 2 bases from V and 0 from J, leaving 5 bases between them. This CDR3 spans 14 amino acids. CDR3 amino acids: CASSLGGSYNEQFF. The DNA of the CDR3 is TGTGCCAGCAGTTTAGGTGGCTCCTACAATGAGCAGTTCTTC.